This entry is about one TCR beta chain. The data originate from a study of blood T cell repertoires in COVID-19. Study overall: Donors in the United States, Italy and Spain gave samples during acute or convalescent COVID-19.

The repertoire was sequenced with immunoSEQ multiplex PCR; TCRdb's copy has only in-frame clones and lacks some. The top ten hold about 19% of the sample, which has 150,000 to 200,000 clones, under 90% seen once. This CDR3 contains 14 residues. Germline values: CDR1 LNHDA, CDR2 SQIVND (reference sequence). V gave up 6 bases and J gave up 4 bases, with 13 bases separating them. The sample consisted of peripheral blood. This TCR derives from a woman older than 75 with acute or convalescent COVID-19. The chain carries TRBV19 and TRBJ1-3; no reliable D call. The CDR3 here is CASSPTLTGNTIYF. In DNA, the CDR3 is TGTGCCAGTAGCCCGACTTTGACCGGAAACACCATATATTTT.